These 26 T cell receptor beta chains came from one sample sequenced in a study of control samples from healthy donors and cancer patients. Method: immunoSEQ multiplex PCR; TCRdb's copy keeps in-frame clones and lacks some. This table has some 140,000 clones, approximately 93% appearing once. Input material: blood. Receptors were obtained from a man aged 40-50 years in good health.

Turning to this clone: A read error may account for a junction end that differs from germline. The chain joins TRBV5-1 to TRBJ1-1, with unresolved D. The CDR3 extends over 13 amino acids. CDR1 is SGHRS, CDR2 YFSETQ, per germline. The CDR3 nucleotides are TGCGCCAGCAACTTGGAGGGAGGGACTGAAGCTTTCTTT. It encodes CASNLEGGTEAFF. Filled out from reference TRBV5-1 and TRBJ1-1, the complete variable domain reads KAGVTQTPRYLIKTRGQQVTLSCSPISGHRSVSWYQQTPGQGLQFLFEYFSETQRNKGNFPGRFSGRQFSNSRSEMNVSTLELGDSALYLCASNLEGGTEAFFGQGTRLTVV.

V usage is TRBV5-1 and J usage is TRBJ1-2; 9 nucleotides match TRBD1. CDR3 length equals 16 residues. V was clipped by 0 bases and J by 6 bases; unmatched bases: 9. Germline values: CDR1 SGHRS, CDR2 YFSETQ. The CDR3 DNA sequence: TGCGCCAGCAGCTTGGTGGGACAGGGTAAAGTGGATGGCTACACCTTC. It encodes CASSLVGQGKVDGYTF.

The chain uses TRBV28 and TRBJ1-5; maybe TRBD1 (6 bases). V dropped 6 bases and J dropped 0 bases, with 15 bases sitting between them. Germline lookup yields CDR1 MDHEN and CDR2 SYDVKM. The CDR3 sequence is 16 residues long. The CDR3 loop is CASRPEGGNSNQPQHF. The CDR3 bases are TGTGCCAGCAGGCCCGAAGGGGGAAATAGCAATCAGCCCCAGCATTTT. Full variable domain (remainder filled in from reference TRBV28 and TRBJ1-5): DVKVTQSSRYLVKRTGEKVFLECVQDMDHENMFWYRQDPGLGLRLIYFSYDVKMKEKGDIPEGYSVSREKKERFSLILESASTNQTSMYLCASRPEGGNSNQPQHFGDGTRLSIL.

In its sample, this clone was seen a few times. The V gene is TRBV6-5, the J gene TRBJ1-1, with a weak D call TRBD1 (6 bases). In germline, CDR1 is MNHEY, CDR2 SVGAGI. There are 12 residues in the CDR3. Trimming took 7 bases from V and 1 from J, leaving 7 bases between them. The CDR3 nucleotides read TGTGCCAGCAAGACAGGGAACACTGAAGCTTTCTTT. Translating gives CASKTGNTEAFF.

This chain joins TRBV19 and TRBJ2-2; the D call may be TRBD1 or TRBD2 (6 bases each). There are 15 residues in the CDR3. With 9 bases removed from V and 5 bases from J, the gap between germline ends came to 19 bases. Germline CDR1 is LNHDA and CDR2 is SQIVND (reference sequence). The CDR3 reads CASRSWGAQTGELFF. CDR3 sequence (DNA): TGTGCCAGCCGTTCTTGGGGGGCGCAGACCGGGGAGCTGTTTTTT.

This clone was counted a single time. The rearrangement uses TRBV7-2 and TRBJ1-6; the match to TRBD1 covers 8 bases. The V gene's germline CDR1 is SGHTA and CDR2 FQGNSA. The CDR3 contains 17 residues. Losses at the gene ends were 3 bases for V and 10 bases for J; bases not matched to a gene: 14. Here the CDR3 reads CASSFLGQGKPESPLHF. The CDR3 bases are TGTGCCAGCAGCTTCCTCGGACAGGGTAAACCGGAGTCACCCCTCCACTTT. Full variable domain (rest looked up from reference TRBV7-2 and TRBJ1-6): GAGVSQSPSNKVTEKGKDVELRCDPISGHTALYWYRQSLGQGLEFLIYFQGNSAPDKSGLPSDRFSAERTGGSVSTLTIQRTQQEDSAVYLCASSFLGQGKPESPLHFGNGTRLTVT.

The rearrangement links TRBV3-1 (or the pseudogene TRBV3-2) to TRBJ2-7, with 8 bases lining up with TRBD2. The CDR3 loop spans 11 amino acids. CDR1 and CDR2 (germline): LGHDT, YNNKEL (reference sequence). V was pared by 4 bases and J by 11 bases, with 4 bases of the junction left unmatched. CDR3 nucleotides: TGTGCCAGCAGCCGGGGGACTAGTAAGTACTTC. Translating gives CASSRGTSKYF.

In DNA, the CDR3 is TGTGCCAGCAGTCGACGACAGGGGGCCCGGCTTTCCGGGGAGCTGTTTTTT. This translates into CASSRRQGARLSGELFF. V is TRBV28 and J is TRBJ2-2; 10 bases align to TRBD1. The CDR3 extends over 17 amino acids. CDR1 MDHEN and CDR2 SYDVKM come from the germline V gene. After removal of 5 bases from V and 6 bases from J, the junction contained 12 bases not matched to a gene.

This chain connects TRBV19 to TRBJ1-2; the D is unclear. Germline V CDR1 and CDR2: LNHDA, SQIVND (reference sequence). Between the trimmed V and J ends, which lost 5 bases and 4 bases, there was a span of 11 bases. CDR3 length equals 13 residues. CDR3 loop: CASSLGEIYGYTF. As DNA, the CDR3 is TGTGCCAGTAGTCTTGGGGAGATCTATGGCTACACCTTC. Supplemented by reference TRBV19 and TRBJ1-2, the full variable domain reads DGGITQSPKYLFRKEGQNVTLSCEQNLNHDAMYWYRQDPGQGLRLIYYSQIVNDFQKGDIAEGYSVSREKKESFPLTVTSAQKNPTAFYLCASSLGEIYGYTFGSGTRLTVV.

The rearrangement links TRBV2 to TRBJ1-1; D gene unclear. The CDR3 is 13 residues long. The germline V gene encodes CDR1 SNHLY and CDR2 FYNNEI. Trimming cost V 0 bases and J 0 bases, with 2 bases left between them. CDR3 in amino acids: CASSEALNTEAFF. The CDR3, as DNA: TGTGCCAGCAGTGAAGCCTTGAACACTGAAGCTTTCTTT. The full variable domain, in which reference TRBV2 and TRBJ1-1 provide the parts outside the CDR3, is EPEVTQTPSHQVTQMGQEVILRCVPISNHLYFYWYRQILGQKVEFLVSFYNNEISEKSEIFDDQFSVERPDGSNFTLKIRSTKLEDSAMYFCASSEALNTEAFFGQGTRLTVV.

The chain has TRBV20-1 and TRBJ1-1, with D hard to call. This CDR3 region has 10 residues. V was shortened by 7 bases and J by 8 bases, with 11 bases between the two germline ends. Germline V gene data show CDR1 as DFQATT and CDR2 as SNEGSKA (reference sequence). This CDR3 reads CSVSSGEAFF. The CDR3 DNA is TGCAGTGTATCGTCGGGGGAAGCTTTCTTT.

The CDR3 DNA follows: TGTGCCAGCAGCGTAGAGGGAGGGCGGAATCAGCCCCAGCATTTT. The encoded protein is CASSVEGGRNQPQHF. The chain couples TRBV9 to TRBJ1-5; no firm D call. The V and J ends lost 0 bases and 4 bases respectively, with 11 bases between them. Germline V gene data show CDR1 as SGDLS and CDR2 as YYNGEE. The CDR3 totals 15 residues.

The rearrangement uses TRBV5-1 and TRBJ2-3, with 9 positions matching TRBD2. The ends lost 0 bases at V and 1 base at J; junction bases unmatched: 18. The CDR3 length is 21 residues. Germline loops: CDR1 SGHRS, CDR2 YFSETQ. The chain's CDR3 is CASSLGLAGPYPPLRTDTQYF. The CDR3 DNA sequence: TGCGCCAGCAGCTTGGGGCTAGCGGGGCCCTATCCCCCACTGCGCACAGATACGCAGTATTTT.

J is TRBJ1-2 and V is TRBV19; D is possibly TRBD1 (5 bases). The germline V gene has CDR1 LNHDA and CDR2 SQIVND (reference sequence). The CDR3 length is 12 residues. V was pared by 8 bases and J by 6 bases, with 13 bases between. Here the CDR3 reads CASAWSGHGYTF. The CDR3 bases are TGTGCCAGTGCTTGGTCGGGGCATGGCTACACCTTC.

The V call is TRBV24-1, the J call TRBJ2-1; the match to TRBD1 covers 11 bases. V lost 4 bases to trimming and J lost 8 bases; unmatched junction nucleotides: 6. The CDR3 length is 15 residues. CDR1 and CDR2 (germline): KGHDR, SFDVKD. The CDR3 nucleotides read TGTGCCACCAGTGACGGACAGGGGGCGCATCATGAGCAGTTCTTC. Amino acid sequence: CATSDGQGAHHEQFF.

The V gene is TRBV7-2, the J gene TRBJ1-5, with D hard to call. Germline V CDR1 and CDR2: SGHTA, FQGNSA. The CDR3 is 13 amino acids. Deletions cut 2 bases from V and 5 bases from J, with 7 bases between. The CDR3 coding sequence is TGTGCCAGCAGCTTAATTCCCGATCAGCCCCAGCATTTT. It codes for CASSLIPDQPQHF.

This chain joins TRBV27 and TRBJ2-1; 7 positions match TRBD1. CDR1 is MNHEY and CDR2 is SMNVEV in the germline V gene (reference sequence). Trimming took 0 bases from V and 12 from J; bases not matched to a gene: 8. The CDR3 has 14 amino acids. CDR3 coding DNA: TGTGCCAGCAGTTTATCCCCGACAGGGTTAGGGCAGTTCTTC. Amino acids: CASSLSPTGLGQFF.

This chain connects TRBV2 to TRBJ1-5; D perhaps matches TRBD1 (5 bases). Trimming pared 8 bases from V and 7 bases from J, leaving 21 bases between. The CDR3 extends over 15 amino acids. Germline CDR1 SNHLY, CDR2 FYNNEI. The CDR3 spells CASDRGGSYGQPQHF. The CDR3 DNA follows: TGTGCCAGCGATAGGGGAGGGTCGTATGGGCAGCCCCAGCATTTT.

The table lists this clone with a count of one. The chain links TRBV11-3 to TRBJ2-3, with 12 bases matching TRBD1. Trimming removed 5 bases from V and 5 bases from J; junction bases left unmatched: 5. CDR3 length equals 15 residues. In germline, CDR1 is SGHNT, CDR2 YENEEA. CDR3 DNA sequence: TGTGCCAGCAGCCCGGGACAGGGGGCGGTAGATACGCAGTATTTT. Protein: CASSPGQGAVDTQYF. The complete variable domain, with remaining parts taken from reference TRBV11-3 and TRBJ2-3, reads EAGVVQSPRYKIIEKKQPVAFWCNPISGHNTLYWYLQNLGQGPELLIRYENEEAVDDSQLPKDRFSAERLKGVDSTLKIQPAELGDSAVYLCASSPGQGAVDTQYFGPGTRLTVL.

This clone was seen once. The chain recombines TRBV6-2 or TRBV6-3 with TRBJ1-4; 7 positions match TRBD1. With V trimmed by 0 bases and J by 1 base, 8 bases remained unmatched. The CDR3 is made up of 18 amino acids. Germline loops: CDR1 MNHEY, CDR2 SVGEGT. CDR3 coding DNA: TGTGCCAGCAGTTACTCGCCAGGGGGAACGGAAACTAATGAAAAACTGTTTTTT. This encodes CASSYSPGGTETNEKLFF.

V gene TRBV23-1 combines with J gene TRBJ2-1; the D gene is possibly TRBD1 (5 bases). TRBV23-1 is identified as an open reading frame with a role that is uncertain. Trimming took off 2 bases at V and 0 bases at J, with 17 bases between the two ends. CDR3 length: 18 amino acids. The CDR3, as DNA: TGCGCCAGCAGTCAAACCAGGGAAAGAATGTACTCCTACAATGAGCAGTTCTTC. This codes for CASSQTRERMYSYNEQFF.

The rearrangement uses TRBV14 and TRBJ1-1; D may be TRBD1 (5 bases). Germline values: CDR1 SGHDN, CDR2 FVKESK. Trimming removed 6 bases from V and 4 bases from J, with 18 bases in between. This CDR3 has 15 amino acids. This chain's CDR3 is CASSRSGGIVTEAFF. The CDR3 DNA sequence: TGTGCCAGCAGTCGCTCCGGGGGTATAGTCACTGAAGCTTTCTTT.

CDR3 in DNA: TGTGCCAGCAGTCAAACAGGGGATGGCTACACCTTC. Translation gives CASSQTGDGYTF. The rearrangement uses TRBV12-3 or TRBV12-4 and TRBJ1-2, with TRBD1 matching over 7 bases. Losses at the gene ends were 5 bases for V and 6 bases for J; bases not matched to a gene: 3. The CDR3 runs 12 residues.

This rearrangement joins TRBV28 to TRBJ2-2; unclear D gene. Germline CDR1 is MDHEN and CDR2 is SYDVKM. This CDR3 is built from 13 residues. Trimming took off 4 bases at V and 5 bases at J, with 8 bases between the two ends. This chain's CDR3 is CASSSLPTGELFF. As DNA, the CDR3 is TGTGCCAGCAGTTCCCTTCCAACCGGGGAGCTGTTTTTT.

This chain joins TRBV6-5 and TRBJ2-5; D could derive from TRBD1 or TRBD2 (5 bases each). V dropped 6 bases and J dropped 3 bases, with 17 bases sitting between them. Germline CDR1 MNHEY, CDR2 SVGAGI. The CDR3 totals 15 residues. The CDR3: CASRTGPGREETQYF. The CDR3 region has the DNA TGTGCCAGCAGGACGGGGCCTGGGCGGGAAGAGACCCAGTACTTC.

The chain recombines TRBV18 with TRBJ1-5; D gene ambiguous. The CDR3 is 15 residues long. With 3 bases removed from V and 3 bases from J, the gap between germline ends came to 12 bases. Germline CDR1 KGHSH, CDR2 LQKENI. CDR3 nucleotide sequence: TGTGCCAGCTCACCGACTGGGAACAACAATCAGCCCCAGCATTTT. This translates into CASSPTGNNNQPQHF.